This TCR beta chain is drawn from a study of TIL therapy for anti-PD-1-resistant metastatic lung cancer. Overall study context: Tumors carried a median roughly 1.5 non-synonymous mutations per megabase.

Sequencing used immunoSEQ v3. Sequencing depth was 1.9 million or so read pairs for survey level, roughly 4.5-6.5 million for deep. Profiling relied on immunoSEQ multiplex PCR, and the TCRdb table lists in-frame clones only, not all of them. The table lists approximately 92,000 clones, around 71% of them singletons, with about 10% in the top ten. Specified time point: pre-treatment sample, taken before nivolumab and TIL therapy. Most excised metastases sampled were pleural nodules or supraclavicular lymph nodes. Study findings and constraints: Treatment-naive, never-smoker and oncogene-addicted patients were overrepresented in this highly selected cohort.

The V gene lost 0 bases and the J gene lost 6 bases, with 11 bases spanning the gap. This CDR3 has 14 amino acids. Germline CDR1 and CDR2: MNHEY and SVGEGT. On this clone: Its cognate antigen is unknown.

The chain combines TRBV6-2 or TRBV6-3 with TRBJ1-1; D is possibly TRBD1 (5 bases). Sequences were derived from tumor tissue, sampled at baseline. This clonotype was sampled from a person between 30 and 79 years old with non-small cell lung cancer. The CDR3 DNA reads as TGTGCCAGCAGTTACTCAGGGACCGACGCTGAAGCTTTCTTT. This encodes CASSYSGTDAEAFF.